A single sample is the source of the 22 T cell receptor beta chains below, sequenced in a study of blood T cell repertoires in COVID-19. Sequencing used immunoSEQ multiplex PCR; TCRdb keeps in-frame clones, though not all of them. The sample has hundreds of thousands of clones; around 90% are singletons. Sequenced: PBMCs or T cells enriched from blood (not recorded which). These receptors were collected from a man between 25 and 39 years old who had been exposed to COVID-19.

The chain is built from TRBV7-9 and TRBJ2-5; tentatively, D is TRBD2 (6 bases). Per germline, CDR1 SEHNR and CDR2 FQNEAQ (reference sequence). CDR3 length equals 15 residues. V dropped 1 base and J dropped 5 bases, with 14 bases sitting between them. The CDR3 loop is CASSLERLVQETQYF. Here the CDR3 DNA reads TGTGCCAGCAGCTTAGAGCGACTAGTCCAGGAGACCCAGTACTTC.

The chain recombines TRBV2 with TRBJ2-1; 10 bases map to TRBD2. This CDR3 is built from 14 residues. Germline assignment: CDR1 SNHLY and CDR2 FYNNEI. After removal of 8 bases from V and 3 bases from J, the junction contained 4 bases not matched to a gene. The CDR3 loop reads CASATSGDYNEQFF. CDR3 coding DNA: TGTGCCAGCGCTACTAGCGGGGACTACAATGAGCAGTTCTTC.

The CDR3 here is CASSSRDRASYEQYF. CDR3 DNA sequence: TGTGCCAGCAGCTCCCGGGACAGGGCTTCCTACGAGCAGTACTTC. The chain is built from TRBV7-2 and TRBJ2-7; 9 bases are a match to TRBD1. This CDR3 has 15 amino acids. Trimming at V came to 4 bases and at J to 1 base, leaving 5 bases not matched to a gene. Germline values: CDR1 SGHTA, CDR2 FQGNSA.

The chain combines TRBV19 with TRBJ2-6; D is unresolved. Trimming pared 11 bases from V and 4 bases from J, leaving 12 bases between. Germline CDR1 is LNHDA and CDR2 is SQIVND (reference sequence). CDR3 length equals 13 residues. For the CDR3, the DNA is TGTGCCGCCGCGAGTAGAGGGGCCAACGTCCTGACTTTC. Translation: CAAASRGANVLTF.

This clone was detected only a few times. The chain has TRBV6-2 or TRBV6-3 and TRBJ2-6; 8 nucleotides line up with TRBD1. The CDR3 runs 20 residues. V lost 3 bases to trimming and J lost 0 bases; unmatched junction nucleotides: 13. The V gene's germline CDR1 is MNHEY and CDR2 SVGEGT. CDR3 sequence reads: CASSYKRAGGVFSGANVLTF. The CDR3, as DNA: TGTGCCAGCAGTTATAAAAGGGCAGGGGGCGTTTTCTCTGGGGCCAACGTCCTGACTTTC.

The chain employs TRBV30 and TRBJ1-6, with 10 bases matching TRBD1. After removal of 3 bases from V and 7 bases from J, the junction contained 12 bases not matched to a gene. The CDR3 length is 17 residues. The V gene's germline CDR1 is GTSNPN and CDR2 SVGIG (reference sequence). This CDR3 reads CAWRVRDRGLLNSPLHF. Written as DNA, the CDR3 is TGTGCCTGGAGAGTCCGGGACAGGGGCCTCCTCAATTCACCCCTCCACTTT. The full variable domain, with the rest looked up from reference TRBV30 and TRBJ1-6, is SQTIHQWPATLVQPVGSPLSLECTVEGTSNPNLYWYRQAAGRGLQLLFYSVGIGQISSEVPQNLSASRPQDRQFILSSKKLLLSDSGFYLCAWRVRDRGLLNSPLHFGNGTRLTVT.

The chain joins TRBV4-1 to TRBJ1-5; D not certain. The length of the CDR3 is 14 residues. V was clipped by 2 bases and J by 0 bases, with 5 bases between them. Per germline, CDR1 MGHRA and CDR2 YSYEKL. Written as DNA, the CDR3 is TGCGCCAGCAGCCAACAGAATAGCAATCAGCCCCAGCATTTT. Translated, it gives CASSQQNSNQPQHF.

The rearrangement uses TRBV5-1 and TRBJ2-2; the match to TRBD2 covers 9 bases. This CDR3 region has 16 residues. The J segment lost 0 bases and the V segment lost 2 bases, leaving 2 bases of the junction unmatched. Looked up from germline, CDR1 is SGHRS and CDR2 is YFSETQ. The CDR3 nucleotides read TGCGCCAGCAGCTTCCTAGCGGGGACGAACACCGGGGAGCTGTTTTTT. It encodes CASSFLAGTNTGELFF. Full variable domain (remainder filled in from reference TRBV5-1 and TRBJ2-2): KAGVTQTPRYLIKTRGQQVTLSCSPISGHRSVSWYQQTPGQGLQFLFEYFSETQRNKGNFPGRFSGRQFSNSRSEMNVSTLELGDSALYLCASSFLAGTNTGELFFGEGSRLTVL.

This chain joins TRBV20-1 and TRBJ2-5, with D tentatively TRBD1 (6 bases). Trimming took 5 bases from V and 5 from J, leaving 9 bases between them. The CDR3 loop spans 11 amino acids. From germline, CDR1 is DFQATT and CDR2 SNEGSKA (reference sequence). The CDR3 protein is CSAERGETQYF. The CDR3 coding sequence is TGCAGTGCTGAGAGGGGGGAGACCCAGTACTTC.

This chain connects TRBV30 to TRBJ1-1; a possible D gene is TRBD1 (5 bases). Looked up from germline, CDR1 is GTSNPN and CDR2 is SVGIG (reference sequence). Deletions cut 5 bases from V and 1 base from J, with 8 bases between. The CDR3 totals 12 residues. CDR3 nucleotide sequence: TGTGCCTGGCTTACAGGGAACACTGAAGCTTTCTTT. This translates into CAWLTGNTEAFF. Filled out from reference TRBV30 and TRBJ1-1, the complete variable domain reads SQTIHQWPATLVQPVGSPLSLECTVEGTSNPNLYWYRQAAGRGLQLLFYSVGIGQISSEVPQNLSASRPQDRQFILSSKKLLLSDSGFYLCAWLTGNTEAFFGQGTRLTVV.

The CDR3 loop reads CASSQGAGIPAYGYTF. In DNA form, the CDR3 reads TGTGCCAGCAGCCAAGGGGCGGGCATCCCTGCTTATGGCTACACCTTC. The chain couples TRBV14 to TRBJ1-2; D uncertain. Trimming removed 1 base from V and 5 bases from J, with 17 bases in between. The CDR3 is 16 residues long. Looked up from germline, CDR1 is SGHDN and CDR2 is FVKESK.

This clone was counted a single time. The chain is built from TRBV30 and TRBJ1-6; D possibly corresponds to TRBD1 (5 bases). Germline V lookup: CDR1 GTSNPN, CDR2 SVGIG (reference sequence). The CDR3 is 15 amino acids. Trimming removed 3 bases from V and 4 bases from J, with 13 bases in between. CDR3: CAWRAPGGYNSPLHF. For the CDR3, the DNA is TGTGCCTGGAGGGCCCCCGGGGGATATAATTCACCCCTCCACTTT.

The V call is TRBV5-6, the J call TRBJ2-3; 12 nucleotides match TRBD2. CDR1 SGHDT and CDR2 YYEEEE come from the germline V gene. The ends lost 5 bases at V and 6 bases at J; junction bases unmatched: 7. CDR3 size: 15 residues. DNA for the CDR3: TGTGCCAGCAGGACAACTAGCGGGGGGATGGATACGCAGTATTTT. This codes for CASRTTSGGMDTQYF.

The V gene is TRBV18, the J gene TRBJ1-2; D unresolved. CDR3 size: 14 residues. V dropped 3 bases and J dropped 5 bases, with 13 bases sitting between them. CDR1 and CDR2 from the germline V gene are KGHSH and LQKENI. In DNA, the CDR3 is TGTGCCAGCTCACCGGAAGTGAGACTATATGGCTACACCTTC. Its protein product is CASSPEVRLYGYTF.

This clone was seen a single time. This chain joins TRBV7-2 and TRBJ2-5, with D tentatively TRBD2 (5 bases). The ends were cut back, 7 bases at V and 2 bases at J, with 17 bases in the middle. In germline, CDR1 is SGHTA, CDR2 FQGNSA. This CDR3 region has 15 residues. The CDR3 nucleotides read TGTGCCAGCACCCGGAGTGTCGGGGTACAAGAGACCCAGTACTTC. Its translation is CASTRSVGVQETQYF.

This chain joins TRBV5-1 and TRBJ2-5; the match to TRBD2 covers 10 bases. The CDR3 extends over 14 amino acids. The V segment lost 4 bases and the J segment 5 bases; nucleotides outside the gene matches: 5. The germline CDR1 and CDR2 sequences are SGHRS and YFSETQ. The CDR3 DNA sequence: TGCGCCAGCAGCCATGGGACTAGCGAGGAGACCCAGTACTTC. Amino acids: CASSHGTSEETQYF. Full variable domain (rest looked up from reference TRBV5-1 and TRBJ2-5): KAGVTQTPRYLIKTRGQQVTLSCSPISGHRSVSWYQQTPGQGLQFLFEYFSETQRNKGNFPGRFSGRQFSNSRSEMNVSTLELGDSALYLCASSHGTSEETQYFGPGTRLLVL.

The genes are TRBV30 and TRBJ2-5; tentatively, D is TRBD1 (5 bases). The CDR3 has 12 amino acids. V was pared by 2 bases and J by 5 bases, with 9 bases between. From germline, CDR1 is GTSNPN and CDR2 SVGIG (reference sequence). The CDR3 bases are TGTGCCTGGAGTAGGGGCGAGGAGACCCAGTACTTC. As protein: CAWSRGEETQYF.

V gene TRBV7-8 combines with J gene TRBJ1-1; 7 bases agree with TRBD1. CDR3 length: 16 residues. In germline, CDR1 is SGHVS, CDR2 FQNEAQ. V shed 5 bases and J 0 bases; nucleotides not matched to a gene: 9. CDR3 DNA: TGTGCCAGCAGCAAGCGGACAGGAGCTATGAACACTGAAGCTTTCTTT. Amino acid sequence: CASSKRTGAMNTEAFF.

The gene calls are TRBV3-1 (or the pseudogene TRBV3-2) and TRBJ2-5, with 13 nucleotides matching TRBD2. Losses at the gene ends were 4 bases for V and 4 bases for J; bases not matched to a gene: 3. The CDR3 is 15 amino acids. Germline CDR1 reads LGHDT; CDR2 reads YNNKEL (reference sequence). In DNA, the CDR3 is TGTGCCAGCAGCCTGCGGACTAGCGGGAGAGAGACCCAGTACTTC. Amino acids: CASSLRTSGRETQYF.

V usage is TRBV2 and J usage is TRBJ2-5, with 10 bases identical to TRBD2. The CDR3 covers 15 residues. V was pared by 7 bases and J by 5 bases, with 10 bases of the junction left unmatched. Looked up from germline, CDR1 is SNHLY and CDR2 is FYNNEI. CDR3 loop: CASKGSGGAAETQYF. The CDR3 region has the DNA TGTGCCAGCAAAGGAAGCGGGGGGGCCGCTGAGACCCAGTACTTC.

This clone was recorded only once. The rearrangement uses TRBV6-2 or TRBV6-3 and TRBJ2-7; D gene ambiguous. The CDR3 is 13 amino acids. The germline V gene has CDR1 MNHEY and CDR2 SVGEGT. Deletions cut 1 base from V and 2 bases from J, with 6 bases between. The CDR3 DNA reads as TGTGCCAGCAGTTACTTACTTCCCTACGAGCAGTACTTC. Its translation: CASSYLLPYEQYF.

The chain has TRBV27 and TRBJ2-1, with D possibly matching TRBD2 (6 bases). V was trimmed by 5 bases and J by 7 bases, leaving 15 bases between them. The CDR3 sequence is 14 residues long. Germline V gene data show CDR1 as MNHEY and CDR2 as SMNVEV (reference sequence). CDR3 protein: CASSPSGRTNEQFF. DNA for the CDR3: TGTGCCAGCAGTCCCTCAGGGAGGACGAATGAGCAGTTCTTC.